This T cell receptor (beta chain) is from a study of cytomegalovirus exposure and HLA in healthy donors. General study points: Most TCR sequences were rare, but some public TCRs occurred in many donors. Later on, an analysis tied around 17,000 TCR beta sequences to HLA alleles at 0.05 false discovery rate.

As concerns this clone: Its antigen is as yet unknown.

This CDR3 comprises 18 residues. With 4 bases removed from V and 2 bases from J, the gap between germline ends came to 22 bases. In germline, CDR1 is KGHSH, CDR2 LQKENI. The PCR employed 60 Vbeta primers together with 13 Jbeta primers. Profiling relied on immunoSEQ multiplex PCR, and the TCRdb table lists in-frame clones only, not all of them. The data hold some 110,000 clones, with 70% to 75% observed a single time. The chain joins TRBV18 to TRBJ2-3; D may be TRBD1 (6 bases). The material sequenced was PBMCs. The source is a female donor in good health and CMV-seronegative. The DNA for the CDR3 is TGTGCCAGCTCACTCTACGTCAGGGGACAATTTACCACAGATACGCAGTATTTT. This sequence encodes CASSLYVRGQFTTDTQYF.